These T cell receptor beta chains were read from a single sample in a study of shared clonotypes between healthy human individuals. The protocol was immunoSEQ multiplex PCR, while the TCRdb copy is restricted to in-frame clones and leaves out a portion. The table lists 2 million to 2.5 million clones, approximately 94% of them singletons, with around 0.13% in the top ten. Sequenced: naive CD4+ T cells sorted from blood. Every receptor here comes from a man in his late teens or twenties in good health. Each CDR3 is given with its conserved first and last residue. The D gene is left open where the match is weak. The size field is filled for only some rows; it gives once, few, many or a size class.

size | J | D | V | CDR3 | DNA
- | TRBJ2-3 | TRBD1 | TRBV5-8 | CASSLTGGGSTDTQYF | TGTGCCAGCAGCTTGACAGGGGGCGGAAGCACAGATACGCAGTATTTT
- | TRBJ2-5 | TRBD1 | TRBV4-1 | CASSQQFSQGTQETQYF | TGCGCCAGCAGCCAACAATTTTCACAGGGGACCCAAGAGACCCAGTACTTC
- | TRBJ1-1 | - | TRBV2 | CASRKQSQNTEAFF | TGTGCCAGCAGGAAGCAGTCACAGAACACTGAAGCTTTCTTT
once | TRBJ2-1 | TRBD1 | TRBV14 | CASSQEIGQGWNNEQFF | TGTGCCAGCAGCCAAGAAATAGGACAGGGGTGGAACAATGAGCAGTTCTTC
- | TRBJ2-7 | - | TRBV7-9 | CASIPLSYEQYF | TGTGCCAGCATCCCTTTGAGCTACGAGCAGTACTTC
- | TRBJ2-3 | - | TRBV6-5 | CASSYGGPGTDTQYF | TGTGCCAGCAGTTACGGGGGCCCCGGTACAGATACGCAGTATTTT
- | TRBJ1-5 | - | TRBV5-5 | CASSLTDSNQPQHF | TGTGCCAGCAGTTTGACGGATAGCAATCAGCCCCAGCATTTT
- | TRBJ1-3 | - | TRBV4-1 | CASSQGRQGKISGNTIYF | TGCGCCAGCAGCCAAGGCCGGCAGGGGAAAATCTCTGGAAACACCATATATTTT
- | TRBJ2-7 | TRBD2 | TRBV4-3 | CAGSQGLAGSFHEQYF | TGCGCCGGCAGCCAGGGACTAGCGGGATCCTTCCACGAGCAGTACTTC
- | TRBJ1-3 | - | TRBV5-1 | CASSLFLTSGSTGNTIYF | TGCGCCAGCAGCTTGTTCCTAACCTCAGGGAGCACTGGAAACACCATATATTTT
- | TRBJ2-3 | - | TRBV9 | CASSPFLGTDTQYF | TGTGCCAGCAGCCCCTTTCTTGGCACAGATACGCAGTATTTT
- | TRBJ1-6 | - | TRBV6-6 | CASSYTGPLNSPLHF | TGTGCCAGCAGTTATACAGGGCCCCTTAATTCACCCCTCCACTTT
once | TRBJ1-2 | - | TRBV6-5 | CASSYSGGGGYGYTF | TGTGCCAGCAGTTACTCTGGAGGGGGAGGCTATGGCTACACCTTC
- | TRBJ1-1 | - | TRBV7-9 | CASSLVPPGTEAFF | TGTGCCAGCAGCTTAGTCCCCCCGGGCACTGAAGCTTTCTTT
- | TRBJ2-7 | TRBD1 | TRBV6-1 | CASRGQGIWYEQYF | TGTGCCAGCCGGGGACAGGGGATATGGTACGAGCAGTACTTC
- | TRBJ1-1 | - | TRBV2 | CASSEVQVYFF | TGTGCCAGCAGTGAGGTCCAGGTTTATTTCTTT
- | TRBJ2-4 | TRBD2 | TRBV19 | CASSIAGGLAKNIQYF | TGTGCCAGTAGTATAGCGGGAGGGCTAGCCAAAAACATTCAGTACTTC
- | TRBJ2-7 | TRBD1 | TRBV11-2 | CASNYPSGTGPYEQYF | TGTGCCAGCAACTACCCCTCCGGGACAGGGCCATACGAGCAGTACTTC